This T cell receptor beta chain was recovered during a study of blood T cell repertoires in COVID-19. The CDR3 has 15 amino acids. V lost 0 bases, J lost 5 bases, and 5 bases stayed unmatched. CDR1 and CDR2 (germline): LNHNV, YYDKDF (reference sequence). Clones were sequenced by immunoSEQ multiplex PCR, and TCRdb holds only the in-frame ones, with some missing. The sample has 310,000 or so clones, 87% seen once. The sequence was obtained from a woman under 30 who had recovered from COVID-19. The V call is TRBV15, the J call TRBJ2-5, with 8 bases lining up with TRBD2. Sequencing input: PBMCs or T cells enriched from blood (not recorded which). Here the CDR3 DNA reads TGTGCCACCAGCAGAGATATCGGGGGGGAGGAGACCCAGTACTTC. Its protein is CATSRDIGGEETQYF.